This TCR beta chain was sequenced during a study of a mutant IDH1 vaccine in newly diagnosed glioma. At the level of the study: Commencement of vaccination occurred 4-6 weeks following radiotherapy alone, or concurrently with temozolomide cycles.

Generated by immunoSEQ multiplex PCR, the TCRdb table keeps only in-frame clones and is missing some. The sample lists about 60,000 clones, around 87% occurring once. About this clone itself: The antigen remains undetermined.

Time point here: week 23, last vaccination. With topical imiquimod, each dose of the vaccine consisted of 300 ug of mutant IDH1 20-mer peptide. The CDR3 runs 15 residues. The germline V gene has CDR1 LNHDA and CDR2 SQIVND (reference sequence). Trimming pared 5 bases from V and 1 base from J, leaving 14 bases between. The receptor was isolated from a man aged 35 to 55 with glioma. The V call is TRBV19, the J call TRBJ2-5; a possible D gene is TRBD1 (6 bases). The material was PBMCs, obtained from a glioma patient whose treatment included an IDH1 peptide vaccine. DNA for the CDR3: TGTGCCAGTAGTGTGGGGACAACCCTCCAAGAGACCCAGTACTTC. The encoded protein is CASSVGTTLQETQYF.